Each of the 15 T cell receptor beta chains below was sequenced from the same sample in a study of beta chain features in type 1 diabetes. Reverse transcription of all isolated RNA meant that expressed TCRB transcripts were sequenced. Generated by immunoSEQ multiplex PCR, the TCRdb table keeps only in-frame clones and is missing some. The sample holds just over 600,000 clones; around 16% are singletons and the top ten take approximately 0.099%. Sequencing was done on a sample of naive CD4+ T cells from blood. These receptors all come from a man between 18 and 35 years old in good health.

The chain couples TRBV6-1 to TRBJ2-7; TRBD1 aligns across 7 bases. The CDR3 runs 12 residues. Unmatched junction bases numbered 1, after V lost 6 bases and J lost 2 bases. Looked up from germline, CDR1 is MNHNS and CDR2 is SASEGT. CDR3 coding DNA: TGTGCCAGCAGGACAGGGACCTACGAGCAGTACTTC. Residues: CASRTGTYEQYF.

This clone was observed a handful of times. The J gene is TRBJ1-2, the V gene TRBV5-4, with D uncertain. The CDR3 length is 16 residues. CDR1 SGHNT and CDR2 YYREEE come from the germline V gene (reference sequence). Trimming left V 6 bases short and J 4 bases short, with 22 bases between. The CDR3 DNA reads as TGTGCCAGCACCTTAAGACCTCCCGGTTCCTCCTATGGCTACACCTTC. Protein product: CASTLRPPGSSYGYTF.

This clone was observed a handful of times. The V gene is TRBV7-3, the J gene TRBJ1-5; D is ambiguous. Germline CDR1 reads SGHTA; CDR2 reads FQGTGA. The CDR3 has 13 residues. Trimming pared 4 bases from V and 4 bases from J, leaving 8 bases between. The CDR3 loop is CASSSQPNQPQHF. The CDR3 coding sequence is TGTGCCAGCAGCTCCCAGCCGAATCAGCCCCAGCATTTT.

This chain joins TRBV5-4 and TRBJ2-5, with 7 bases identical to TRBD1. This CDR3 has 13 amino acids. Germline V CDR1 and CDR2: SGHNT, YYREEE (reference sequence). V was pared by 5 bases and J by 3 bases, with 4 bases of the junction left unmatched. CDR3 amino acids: CASSQTGKETQYF. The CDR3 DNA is TGTGCCAGCAGTCAGACAGGGAAAGAGACCCAGTACTTC.

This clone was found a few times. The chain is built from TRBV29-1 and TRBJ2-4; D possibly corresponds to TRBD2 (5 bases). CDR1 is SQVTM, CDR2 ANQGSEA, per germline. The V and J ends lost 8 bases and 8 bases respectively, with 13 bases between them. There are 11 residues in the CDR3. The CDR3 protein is CSSSWGDIQYF. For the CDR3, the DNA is TGCAGCTCGTCTTGGGGAGACATTCAGTACTTC.

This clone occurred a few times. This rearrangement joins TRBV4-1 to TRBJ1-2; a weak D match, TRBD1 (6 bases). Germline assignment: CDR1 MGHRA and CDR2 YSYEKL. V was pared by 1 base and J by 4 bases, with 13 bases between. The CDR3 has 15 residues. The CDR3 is CASSQGATGSYGYTF. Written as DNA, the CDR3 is TGCGCCAGCAGCCAAGGAGCCACAGGGTCCTATGGCTACACCTTC.

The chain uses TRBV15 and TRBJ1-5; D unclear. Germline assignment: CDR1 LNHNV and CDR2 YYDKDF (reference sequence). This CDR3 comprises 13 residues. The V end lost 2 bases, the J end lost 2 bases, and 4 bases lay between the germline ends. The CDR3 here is CATSRFRNQPQHF. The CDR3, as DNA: TGTGCCACCAGCAGATTCCGCAATCAGCCCCAGCATTTT.

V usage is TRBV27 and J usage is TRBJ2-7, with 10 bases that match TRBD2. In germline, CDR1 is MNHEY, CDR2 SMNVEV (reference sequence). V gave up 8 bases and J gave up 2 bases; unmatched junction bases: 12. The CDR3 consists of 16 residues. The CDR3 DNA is TGTGCCAGCGCGGACCCGGGAGGACTAGCGGCCTACGAGCAGTACTTC. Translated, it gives CASADPGGLAAYEQYF.

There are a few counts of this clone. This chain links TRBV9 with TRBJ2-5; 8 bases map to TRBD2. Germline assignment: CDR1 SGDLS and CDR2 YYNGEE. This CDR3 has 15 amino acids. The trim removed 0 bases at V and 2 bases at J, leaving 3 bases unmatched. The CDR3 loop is CASSVAPSGQETQYF. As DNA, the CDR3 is TGTGCCAGCAGCGTAGCTCCTAGCGGGCAAGAGACCCAGTACTTC. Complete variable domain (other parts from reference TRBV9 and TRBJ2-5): DSGVTQTPKHLITATGQRVTLRCSPRSGDLSVYWYQQSLDQGLQFLIQYYNGEERAKGNILERFSAQQFPDLHSELNLSSLELGDSALYFCASSVAPSGQETQYFGPGTRLLVL.

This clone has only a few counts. This CDR3 reads CASSLVGILGMYTQYF. CDR3 sequence (DNA): TGCGCCAGCAGCTTGGTAGGGATCCTCGGGATGTATACGCAGTATTTT. V gene TRBV5-1 combines with J gene TRBJ2-3, with D perhaps matching TRBD2 (5 bases). Trimming took off 0 bases at V and 7 bases at J, with 18 bases between the two ends. This CDR3 has 16 residues. The germline CDR1 and CDR2 sequences are SGHRS and YFSETQ.

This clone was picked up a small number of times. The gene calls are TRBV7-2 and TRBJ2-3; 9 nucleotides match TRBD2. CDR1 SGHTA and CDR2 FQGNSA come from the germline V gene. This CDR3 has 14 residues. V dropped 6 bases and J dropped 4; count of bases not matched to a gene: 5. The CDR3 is CASRSGLASDTQYF. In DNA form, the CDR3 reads TGTGCCAGCAGGTCAGGACTAGCGTCAGATACGCAGTATTTT.

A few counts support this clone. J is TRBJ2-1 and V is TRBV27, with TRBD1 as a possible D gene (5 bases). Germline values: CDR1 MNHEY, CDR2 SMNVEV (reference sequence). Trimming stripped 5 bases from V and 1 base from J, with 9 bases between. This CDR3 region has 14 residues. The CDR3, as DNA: TGTGCCAGCAGTGCCAGGGATTCCTACAATGAGCAGTTCTTC. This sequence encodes CASSARDSYNEQFF.

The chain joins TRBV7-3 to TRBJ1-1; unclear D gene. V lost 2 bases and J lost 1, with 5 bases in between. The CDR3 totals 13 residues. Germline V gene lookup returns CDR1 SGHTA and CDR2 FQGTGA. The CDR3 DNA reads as TGTGCCAGCAGCTTATTAACGAACACTGAAGCTTTCTTT. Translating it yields CASSLLTNTEAFF.

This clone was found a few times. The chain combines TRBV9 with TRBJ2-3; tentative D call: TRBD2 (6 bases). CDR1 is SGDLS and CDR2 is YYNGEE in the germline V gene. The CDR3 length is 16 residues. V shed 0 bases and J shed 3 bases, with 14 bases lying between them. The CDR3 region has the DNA TGTGCCAGCAGCGTAGATCCGCGGGGCAATACAGATACGCAGTATTTT. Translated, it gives CASSVDPRGNTDTQYF.

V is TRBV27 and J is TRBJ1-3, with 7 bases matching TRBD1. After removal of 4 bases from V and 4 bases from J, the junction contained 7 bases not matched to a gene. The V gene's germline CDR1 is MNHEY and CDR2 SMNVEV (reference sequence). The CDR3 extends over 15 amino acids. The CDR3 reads CASSSRQGLGNTIYF. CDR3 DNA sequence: TGTGCCAGCAGTTCCCGACAGGGCTTAGGAAACACCATATATTTT.